This T cell receptor (beta chain) was recovered during a study of blood T cell repertoires in COVID-19. For the study at large: There were acute and convalescent COVID-19 samples, and they came from the United States, Italy and Spain. PBMCs, B-cell-depleted T cells, or T cells provided the cDNA or gDNA that made up the material.

The CDR3 is made up of 14 amino acids. Per germline, CDR1 MDHEN and CDR2 SYDVKM. V dropped 6 bases and J dropped 1 base, with 10 bases sitting between them. Original handling: Reference gene primers were amplified, and this amplification served to estimate nucleated cell counts. Assay used: immunoSEQ multiplex PCR; TCRdb lists only in-frame clones, some missing. For V, J and clone size, that table is used; D and trimming come from the DNA. The sample has 140,000 to 150,000 clones; roughly 86% are singletons. Source material: peripheral blood. The chain combines TRBV28 with TRBJ1-5; D may be TRBD1 (6 bases). The TCR originated in a woman aged 45 to 65 with acute or convalescent COVID-19. The CDR3 nucleotides read TGTGCCAGCAGAAGAGGGGGAAGCAATCAGCCCCAGCATTTT. Translated, it gives CASRRGGSNQPQHF.